A single TCR beta chain is shown here with its context. Its antigen is unidentified. Sequencing used immunoSEQ multiplex PCR; TCRdb keeps in-frame clones, though not all of them. The data hold about 1.4 million clones, with 96% observed a single time. This entry comes from a study of shared clonotypes between healthy human individuals. Study findings and constraints: Investigators expected sequencing depth to affect clonotype sharing among donors.

Germline V gene sequence: CDR1 LNHDA, CDR2 SQIVND (reference sequence). The CDR3 consists of 13 residues. After removal of 7 bases from V and 4 bases from J, the junction contained 5 bases not matched to a gene. The source material was naive CD4+ T cells sorted from blood. As for subset: CD45RA+ positively selected. This clonotype was obtained from a man aged 25 to 45 in good health. V is TRBV19 and J is TRBJ1-1; 8 bases fit TRBD1. The CDR3 coding sequence is TGTGCCAGTACCCTCGACAGGGGCACTGAAGCTTTCTTT. It codes for CASTLDRGTEAFF.